This is a list of T cell receptor beta chains from one sample in a study of T-cell memory formation after mild COVID-19. A single record per CDR3 protein comes from TCRdb applying MiXCR to the 5' RACE reads. Among fewer than 60,000 distinct CDR3 sequences listed, roughly 12% were seen once. Sequences were obtained from PBMCs or a T cell subset sorted from them (not recorded which). The origin of the receptors is a man younger than 30 who had mild COVID-19 (a few samples of this study predate the infection). Cell type and time point are not known. CDR3s include the opening cysteine and the closing phenylalanine or tryptophan. Size is stated for part of the rows, as once, few or many counts, or as a class when the clone is expanded.

size,V,length,J,CDR3
few,TRBV7-2,15,TRBJ1-2,CASSLPGTGLRGYTF
once,TRBV5-6,18,TRBJ1-6,CASSLSRPSVSYNSPLHF
many,TRBV27,14,TRBJ2-4,CASSYGPTPNIQYF
-,TRBV5-1,11,TRBJ1-2,CASGDNYGYTF
-,TRBV28,15,TRBJ2-1,CASSSTGTGFYEQFF
once,TRBV29-1,12,TRBJ1-1,CSYCEGNTEAFF
-,TRBV7-3,12,TRBJ2-3,CASSSTTDTQYF
few,TRBV28,15,TRBJ1-1,CASSAYGTGGTEAFF
-,TRBV4-3,13,TRBJ1-6,CASSQETNSPLHF
-,TRBV2,14,TRBJ2-7,CAWPREDHSYEQYF
many,TRBV20-1,13,TRBJ1-4,CSAPGQYDEKLFF
-,TRBV7-9,16,TRBJ2-2,CASSLSVGANTGELFF
few,TRBV20-1,12,TRBJ1-5,CSAGTVNQPQHF
few,TRBV18,17,TRBJ1-1,CASSPRIEQGSSTEAFF
few,TRBV7-2,17,TRBJ2-3,CASSFLRLAGGTDTQYF
few,TRBV5-1,13,TRBJ2-5,CASNSPGEETQYF